Listed below are T cell receptor beta chains from one sample, sequenced in a study of blood T cell repertoires in COVID-19. The table came from immunoSEQ multiplex PCR; TCRdb's copy has only in-frame clones and leaves some out. Of under 450,000 clones in the sample, approximately 88% were seen once. The specimen was peripheral blood. These receptors came from a woman in her 50s with COVID-19, enrolled during active disease. CDR3s include the opening cysteine and the closing phenylalanine or tryptophan. Each record gives: J gene, D gene, V gene, clone size, CDR3 DNA, CDR3 protein. The D gene is left open where the match is weak. A row's size may be missing; if present it is once, few, many or a size class.

TRBJ1-3	NA	TRBV21-1	NA	TGTGCCAGCACCAGGGGGCCACCCCGGACGGACGGTCCTTTCTCTGGAAACACCATATATTTT	CASTRGPPRTDGPFSGNTIYF
TRBJ2-3	NA	TRBV4-2	NA	TGTGCCAGCAGCCAATCGCGGGATACGCAGTATTTT	CASSQSRDTQYF
TRBJ1-2	TRBD1	TRBV9	NA	TGTGCCAGCAGCGGGGGACAGGGTAATGGCTACACCTTC	CASSGGQGNGYTF
TRBJ1-2	NA	TRBV4-2	NA	TGTGCCAGCAGCCCTCAGGGGACAGGCTACACCTTC	CASSPQGTGYTF
TRBJ1-1	TRBD1	TRBV3-1/TRBV3-2	once	TGTGCCAGCAGCGGATCGGACAGGGGGAACACTGAAGCTTTCTTT	CASSGSDRGNTEAFF
TRBJ2-7	NA	TRBV5-4	NA	TGTGCCAGCAGCTTAGATGGAGGGTCCTACGAGCAGTACTTC	CASSLDGGSYEQYF
TRBJ1-5	NA	TRBV21-1	NA	TGTGCCAGTCCCCGACGGGACAGGCGACTATCCAAACCTCATCAGCCCCAGCATTTT	CASPRRDRRLSKPHQPQHF
TRBJ1-1	NA	TRBV11-2	NA	TGTGCCAGCAGCTTAAATCGGGGGATAGACACTGAAGCTTTCTTT	CASSLNRGIDTEAFF
TRBJ2-7	NA	TRBV7-9	NA	TGTGCCAGCAGCTTAGTCGCGGCTCGCAGACACGAGCAGTACTTC	CASSLVAARRHEQYF
TRBJ1-4	NA	TRBV30	few	TGTGCCTGGAGCGGAGCCGCCGGGGAAAAACTGTTTTTT	CAWSGAAGEKLFF
TRBJ2-2	TRBD1	TRBV19	NA	TGTGCCAGTACCACTTCCGGACAGGCGACCACCGGGGAGCTGTTTTTT	CASTTSGQATTGELFF
TRBJ2-1	NA	TRBV6-6	NA	TGTGCCAGCCAAGACAGCTACAATGAGCAGTTCTTC	CASQDSYNEQFF
TRBJ1-2	TRBD1	TRBV29-1	NA	TGCAGCGTTGAGACGGGACAGGTCTATGGCTACACCTTC	CSVETGQVYGYTF
TRBJ2-7	NA	TRBV7-8	NA	TGTGCCAGCAGCGCTACCGGGACAACCAACGAGCAGTACTTC	CASSATGTTNEQYF
TRBJ2-7	TRBD2	TRBV3-1/TRBV3-2	NA	TGTGCCAGCAGCCAAGGTAGCGGGGATCAGTACTTC	CASSQGSGDQYF
TRBJ2-5	TRBD2	TRBV28	NA	TGTGCCAGCAGTATCTCGGGACTAGCGGGGGGCCAAGAGACCCAGTACTTC	CASSISGLAGGQETQYF
TRBJ1-5	TRBD1	TRBV6-1	NA	TGTGCCACCCTAGGTGGCAGGGGGAGAAATCAGCCCCAGCATTTT	CATLGGRGRNQPQHF
TRBJ1-2	NA	TRBV4-1	NA	TGCGCCAGCAGCCAAACGGGATTGGACTACACCTTC	CASSQTGLDYTF
TRBJ1-2	NA	TRBV19	NA	TGTGCCAGTAGTAGGGGTCCCCCAGGGGATGGCTACACCTTC	CASSRGPPGDGYTF
TRBJ2-2	NA	TRBV5-1	once	TGCGCCAGCAGCCTTGGGGCAGGAATGGGGTTGGCCGGGGAGCTGTTTTTT	CASSLGAGMGLAGELFF
TRBJ1-1	TRBD1	TRBV6-2/TRBV6-3	NA	TGTGCCAGCAATTATCAAACCGGGACAGGGGGAGCTTTT	CASNYQTGTGGAF
TRBJ2-7	NA	TRBV5-1	NA	TGCGCCAGCAGCTTGGGAGAGACTGGCGAGCAGTACTTC	CASSLGETGEQYF
TRBJ2-7	TRBD1	TRBV30	NA	TGTGCCTGGAGTTACCTCCCAGGGGGCTACGAGCAGTACTTC	CAWSYLPGGYEQYF
TRBJ1-4	NA	TRBV19	NA	TGTGCCAGTAATGGCCAGAATAATGAAAAACTGTTTTTT	CASNGQNNEKLFF
TRBJ2-7	NA	TRBV6-5	NA	TGTGCCTGTGGGAGAGGGGGTCTTTACGAGCAGTACTTC	CACGRGGLYEQYF
TRBJ2-7	TRBD1	TRBV7-2	NA	TGTGCCAGCAGCCTTGGGACAGGGGCCTACGAGCAGTACTTC	CASSLGTGAYEQYF
TRBJ2-3	TRBD2	TRBV6-1	NA	TGTGCCAGCAGTGAGGGGACTAGTTCCACAGATACGCAGTATTTT	CASSEGTSSTDTQYF
TRBJ2-3	TRBD2	TRBV7-3	NA	TGTGCCAGCAGCTTAGAGCGGGGGAGCACAGATACGCAGTATTTT	CASSLERGSTDTQYF
TRBJ1-5	TRBD1	TRBV5-5	NA	TGTGCCAGCACACAGGGGGGGTATCGGACGGGTAGCAATCAGCCCCAGCATTTT	CASTQGGYRTGSNQPQHF
TRBJ2-5	TRBD2	TRBV4-1	NA	TGCGCCAGCAGCCAAGCTAGCGGGGCCGATGAGACCCAGTACTTC	CASSQASGADETQYF
TRBJ1-1	TRBD1	TRBV14	NA	TGTGCCAGCAGTCGACAGGGGGGGACTGAAGCTTTCTTT	CASSRQGGTEAFF
TRBJ2-3	TRBD2	TRBV4-2	NA	TGTGCCAGCAGCCAAGATTTTAGTCTAGCGGGGAGAGATACGCAGTATTTT	CASSQDFSLAGRDTQYF
TRBJ1-2	TRBD1	TRBV19	NA	TGTGCCAGCCGGGACAGGGGGGGGCCAGGCTATGGCTACACCTTC	CASRDRGGPGYGYTF
TRBJ2-7	NA	TRBV7-2	NA	TGTGCCAGCAGCTTCACCGGGCCCCGGGCGGGGCAGTACTTC	CASSFTGPRAGQYF
TRBJ1-2	NA	TRBV11-1	NA	TGTGCCAGCAGCTCCCCTGGGAGTTATGGCTACACCTTC	CASSSPGSYGYTF
TRBJ2-7	TRBD1	TRBV15	NA	TGTGCCACCAGCACCCGGACAGGGGGCACCTACGAGCAGTACTTC	CATSTRTGGTYEQYF
TRBJ1-1	NA	TRBV19	NA	TGTGCCAGTAGTACTTACATGAACACTGAAGCTTTCTTT	CASSTYMNTEAFF
TRBJ2-3	NA	TRBV5-1	NA	TGCGCCAGCAGCTTGGGAGGAGGGCGTATTACGGATACGCAGTATTTT	CASSLGGGRITDTQYF
TRBJ1-3	NA	TRBV29-1	NA	TGCAGCGTTAGCCTTGGAAACACCATATATTTT	CSVSLGNTIYF
TRBJ1-2	NA	TRBV18	NA	TGTGCCAGCTCACCTGATGGGGAGAGGGGCTACACCTTC	CASSPDGERGYTF
TRBJ1-1	NA	TRBV18	NA	TGTGCCAGCTCACAGAAGGCAGGGACACCCCTCGAAGCTTTCTTT	CASSQKAGTPLEAFF